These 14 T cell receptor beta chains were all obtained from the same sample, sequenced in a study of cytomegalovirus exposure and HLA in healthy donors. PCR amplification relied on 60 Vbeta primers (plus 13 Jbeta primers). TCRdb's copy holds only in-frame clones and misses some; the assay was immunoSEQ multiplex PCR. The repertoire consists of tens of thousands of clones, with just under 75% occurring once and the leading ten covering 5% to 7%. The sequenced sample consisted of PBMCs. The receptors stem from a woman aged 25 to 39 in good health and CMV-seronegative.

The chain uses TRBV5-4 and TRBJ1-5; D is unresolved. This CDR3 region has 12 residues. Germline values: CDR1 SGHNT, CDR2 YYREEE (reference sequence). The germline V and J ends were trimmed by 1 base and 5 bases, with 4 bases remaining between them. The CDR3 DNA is TGTGCCAGCAGCTTGACGGATCAGCCCCAGCATTTT. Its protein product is CASSLTDQPQHF.

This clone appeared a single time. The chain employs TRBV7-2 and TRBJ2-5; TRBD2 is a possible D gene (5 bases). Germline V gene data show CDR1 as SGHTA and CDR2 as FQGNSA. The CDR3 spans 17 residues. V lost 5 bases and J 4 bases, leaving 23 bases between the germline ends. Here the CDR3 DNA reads TGTGCCAGCAGCCCCGGAGTCGGTAGCCGGGCGGGAGAGACCCAGTACTTC. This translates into CASSPGVGSRAGETQYF. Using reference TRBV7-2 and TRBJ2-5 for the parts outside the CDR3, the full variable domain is GAGVSQSPSNKVTEKGKDVELRCDPISGHTALYWYRQSLGQGLEFLIYFQGNSAPDKSGLPSDRFSAERTGGSVSTLTIQRTQQEDSAVYLCASSPGVGSRAGETQYFGPGTRLLVL.

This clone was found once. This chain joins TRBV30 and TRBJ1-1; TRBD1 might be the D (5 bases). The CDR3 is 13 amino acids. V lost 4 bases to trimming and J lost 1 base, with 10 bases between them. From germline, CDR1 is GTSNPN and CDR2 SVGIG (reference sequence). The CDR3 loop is CAWTAGWNTEAFF. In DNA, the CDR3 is TGTGCCTGGACCGCAGGGTGGAACACTGAAGCTTTCTTT.

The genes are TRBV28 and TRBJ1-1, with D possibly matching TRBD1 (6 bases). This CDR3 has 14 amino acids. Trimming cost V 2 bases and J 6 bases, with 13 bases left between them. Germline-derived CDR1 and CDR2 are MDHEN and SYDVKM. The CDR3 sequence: CASSLIGGRAEAFF. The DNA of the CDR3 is TGTGCCAGCAGTTTAATAGGGGGTAGGGCTGAAGCTTTCTTT.

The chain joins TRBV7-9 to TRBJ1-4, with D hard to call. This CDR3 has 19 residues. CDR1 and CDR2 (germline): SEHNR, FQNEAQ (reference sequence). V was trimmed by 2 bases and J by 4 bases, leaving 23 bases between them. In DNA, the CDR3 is TGTGCCAGCAGCTTAATTGGCGGCGAAATGGGTTCGGATAATGAAAAACTGTTTTTT. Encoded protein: CASSLIGGEMGSDNEKLFF.

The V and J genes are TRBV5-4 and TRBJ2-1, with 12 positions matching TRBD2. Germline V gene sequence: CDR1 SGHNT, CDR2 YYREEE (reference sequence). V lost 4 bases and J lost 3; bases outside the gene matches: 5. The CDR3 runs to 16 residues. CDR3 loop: CASSHKTSGGYNEQFF. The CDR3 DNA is TGTGCCAGCAGCCATAAGACTAGCGGGGGCTACAATGAGCAGTTCTTC.

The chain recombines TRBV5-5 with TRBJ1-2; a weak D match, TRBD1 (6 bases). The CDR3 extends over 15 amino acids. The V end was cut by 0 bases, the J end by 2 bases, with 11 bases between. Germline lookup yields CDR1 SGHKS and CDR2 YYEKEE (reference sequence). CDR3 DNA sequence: TGTGCCAGCAGCTTGGTGGTTGGGGGCAACTATGGCTACACCTTC. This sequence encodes CASSLVVGGNYGYTF.

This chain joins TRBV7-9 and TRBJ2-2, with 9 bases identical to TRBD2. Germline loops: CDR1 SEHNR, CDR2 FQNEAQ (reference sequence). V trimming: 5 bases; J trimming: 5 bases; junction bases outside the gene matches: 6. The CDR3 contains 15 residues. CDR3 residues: CASSAVLAGTGELFF. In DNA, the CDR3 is TGTGCCAGCAGCGCAGTACTAGCGGGTACCGGGGAGCTGTTTTTT.

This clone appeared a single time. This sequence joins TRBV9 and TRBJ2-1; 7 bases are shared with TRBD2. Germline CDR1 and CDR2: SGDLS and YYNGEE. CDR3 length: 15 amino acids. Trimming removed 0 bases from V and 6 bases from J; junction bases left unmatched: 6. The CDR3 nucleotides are TGTGCCAGCAGCGTAGGAGCGGGAAGGAGCAATGAGCAGTTCTTC. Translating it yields CASSVGAGRSNEQFF.

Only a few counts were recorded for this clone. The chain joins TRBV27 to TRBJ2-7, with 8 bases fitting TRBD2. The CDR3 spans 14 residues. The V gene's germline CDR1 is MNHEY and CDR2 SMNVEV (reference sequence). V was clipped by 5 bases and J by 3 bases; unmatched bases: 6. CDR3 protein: CASSLGLAFYEQYF. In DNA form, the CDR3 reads TGTGCCAGCAGTCTCGGACTAGCTTTCTACGAGCAGTACTTC.

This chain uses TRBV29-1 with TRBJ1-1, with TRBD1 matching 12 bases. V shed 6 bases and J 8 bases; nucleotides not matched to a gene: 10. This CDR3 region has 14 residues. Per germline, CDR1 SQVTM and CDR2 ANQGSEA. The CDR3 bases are TGCAGCGTCGGCGGGGACAGGGGGCGATCGGAAGCTTTCTTT. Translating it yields CSVGGDRGRSEAFF.

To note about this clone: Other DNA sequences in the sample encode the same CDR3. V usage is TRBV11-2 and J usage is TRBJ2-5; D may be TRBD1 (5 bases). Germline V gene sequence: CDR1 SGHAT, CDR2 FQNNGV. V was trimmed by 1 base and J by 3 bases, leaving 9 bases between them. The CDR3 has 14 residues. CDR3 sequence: CASSLGSGKETQYF. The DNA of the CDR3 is TGTGCCAGCAGCTTAGGTTCAGGGAAAGAGACCCAGTACTTC.

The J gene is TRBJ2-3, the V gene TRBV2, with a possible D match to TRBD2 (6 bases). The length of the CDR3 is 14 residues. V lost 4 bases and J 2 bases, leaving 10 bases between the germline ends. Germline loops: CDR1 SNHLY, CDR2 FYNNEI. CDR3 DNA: TGTGCCAGCAGTGGTCGGGAGTACACAGATACGCAGTATTTT. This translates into CASSGREYTDTQYF.

In nucleotides, the CDR3 is TGTGCCAGCAGCCCAGGGCCGGCCAAAAACATTCAGTACTTC. Translated, it gives CASSPGPAKNIQYF. The chain uses TRBV7-9 and TRBJ2-4; TRBD1 might be the D (5 bases). The germline V gene has CDR1 SEHNR and CDR2 FQNEAQ (reference sequence). The length of the CDR3 is 14 residues. V was cut by 5 bases and J by 1 base, with 9 bases left in between.